The subject of this entry is one TCR beta chain. What antigen it recognizes has not been identified. Base qualities are missing; no much larger clone stands one base away. The data were taken from a study of cytomegalovirus exposure and HLA in healthy donors (dated by TCRdb to 2015 to 2018). Regarding the study in general: A later analysis indicated that the 130 or so validation repertoires were generated on the platform also employed for the 700 or so repertoires of the first cohort. The study aimed to test whether signatures of past pathogen exposure could be identified by cataloging public T cell receptors. Along with the approximately 620-subject first cohort, a separate validation cohort of around 110 different subjects was used. To predict cytomegalovirus infection status, the study combined high-throughput TCR immunosequencing, statistical association of individual TCRs with disease status, and machine learning.

The CDR3 contains 14 residues, cysteine and phenylalanine counted. Only the CDR3 DNA is retained, 42 bases long and in frame from the first base. The investigation overall reported the following: The classifier was reported to diagnose cytomegalovirus status with high specificity and sensitivity in both the original cohort and the validation cohort. A total of 150 to 200 TCR beta chains were listed by the study as associated with cytomegalovirus. In vitro tests confirmed that a few of the cytomegalovirus-associated TCR beta chains recognize cytomegalovirus antigens. A later analysis had no HLA typing for the validation cohort, so co-occurrence there was scored across all 130 or so repertoires. It was suggested by the authors that the approach could potentially be generalized to other disease states and immunological phenotypes. Most TCR sequences were seen in very few donors, while some public TCRs were found in many individuals. Of the cluster scores, approximately 95% were above 0 in a later analysis, which found that TCRs clustered in the first cohort also tended to co-occur in the roughly 130 validation repertoires.

Separate from the approximately 700-subject first cohort, the validation cohort of some 130 subjects was the group to which the donors belonged. Library preparation was by the immunoSEQ multiplex PCR assay. The original methods were these. A statistical classification framework was built to diagnose cytomegalovirus status from the catalog of TCR beta chain sequences. TCRdb took this table from immuneACCESS and kept in-frame rearrangements with V and J called. Such tables lack part of the clones; where checked against another copy, unresolved V genes explain under half of the gap, and the rest is unexplained. From that table come the V and J calls and clone size; the DNA was used to work out D and trimming. For this sample there are 300,000 to 400,000 clones; 70% to 90% appear just once. The ten largest clones add up to 0.83% of the sample.

The sample consisted of PBMCs. The sequence links TRBV21-1 to TRBJ1-5; the table's D call of TRBD1 was not tested on the DNA. TRBV21-1 is reported as a pseudogene. This receptor was identified in a woman younger than 35 in good health and CMV-seronegative. The CDR3 reads as follows: CASEYRGNNQPQHF. The DNA sequence is as follows: TGTGCCAGTGAGTACAGGGGGAACAATCAGCCCCAGCATTTT.